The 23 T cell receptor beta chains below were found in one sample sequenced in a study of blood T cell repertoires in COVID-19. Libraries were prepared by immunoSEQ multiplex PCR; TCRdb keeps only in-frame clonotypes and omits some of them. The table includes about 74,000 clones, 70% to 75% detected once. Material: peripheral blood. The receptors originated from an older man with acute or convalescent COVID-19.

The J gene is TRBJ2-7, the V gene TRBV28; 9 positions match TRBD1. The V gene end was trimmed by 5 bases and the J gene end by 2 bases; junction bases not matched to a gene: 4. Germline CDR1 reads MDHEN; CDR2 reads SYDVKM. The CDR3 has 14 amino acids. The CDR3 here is CASSLTGGTYEQYF. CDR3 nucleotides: TGTGCCAGCAGTCTGACAGGGGGAACCTACGAGCAGTACTTC.

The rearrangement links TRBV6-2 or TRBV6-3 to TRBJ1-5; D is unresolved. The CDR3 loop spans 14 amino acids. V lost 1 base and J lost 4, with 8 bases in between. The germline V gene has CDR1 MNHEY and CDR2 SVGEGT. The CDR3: CASSYFTGNQPQHF. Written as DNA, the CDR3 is TGTGCCAGCAGTTACTTCACGGGGAATCAGCCCCAGCATTTT.

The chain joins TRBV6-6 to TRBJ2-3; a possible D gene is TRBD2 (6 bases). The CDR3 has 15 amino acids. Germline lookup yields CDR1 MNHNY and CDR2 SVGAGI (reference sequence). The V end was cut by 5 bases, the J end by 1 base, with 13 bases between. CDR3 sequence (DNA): TGTGCCAGCAGTAACGGGCGGGACGGCACAGATACGCAGTATTTT. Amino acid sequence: CASSNGRDGTDTQYF.

The CDR3 here is CASSSVGGYPSYNEQFF. CDR3 nucleotide sequence: TGTGCCAGCAGCTCCGTGGGGGGATATCCCTCCTACAATGAGCAGTTCTTC. The rearrangement links TRBV11-3 to TRBJ2-1; D perhaps matches TRBD2 (6 bases). Germline values: CDR1 SGHNT, CDR2 YENEEA. V lost 4 bases, J lost 0 bases, and 16 bases lay in between. The CDR3 extends over 17 amino acids.

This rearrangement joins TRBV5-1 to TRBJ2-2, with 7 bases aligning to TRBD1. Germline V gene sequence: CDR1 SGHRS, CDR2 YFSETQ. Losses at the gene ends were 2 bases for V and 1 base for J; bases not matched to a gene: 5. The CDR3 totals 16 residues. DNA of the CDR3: TGCGCCAGCAGCTTTCGTTGGACAGGGAACACCGGGGAGCTGTTTTTT. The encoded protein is CASSFRWTGNTGELFF.

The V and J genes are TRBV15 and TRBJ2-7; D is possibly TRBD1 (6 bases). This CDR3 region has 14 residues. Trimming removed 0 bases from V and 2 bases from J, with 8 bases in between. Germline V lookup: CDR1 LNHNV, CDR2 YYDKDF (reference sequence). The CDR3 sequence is CATSRDQGPYEQYF. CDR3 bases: TGTGCCACCAGCAGAGATCAGGGGCCCTACGAGCAGTACTTC.

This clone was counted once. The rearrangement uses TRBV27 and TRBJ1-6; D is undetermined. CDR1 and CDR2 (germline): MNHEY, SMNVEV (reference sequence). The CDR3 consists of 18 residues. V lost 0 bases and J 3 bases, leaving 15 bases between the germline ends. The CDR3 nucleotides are TGTGCCAGCAGTTTATCCGCGTATGAGGCGAACTATAATTCACCCCTCCACTTT. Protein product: CASSLSAYEANYNSPLHF.

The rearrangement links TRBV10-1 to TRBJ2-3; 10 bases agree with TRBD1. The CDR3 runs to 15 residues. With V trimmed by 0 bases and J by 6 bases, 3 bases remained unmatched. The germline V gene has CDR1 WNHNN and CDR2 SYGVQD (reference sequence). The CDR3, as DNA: TGCGCCAGCAGTGAGTCGAGACAGGGGGCGGATACGCAGTATTTT. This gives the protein CASSESRQGADTQYF.

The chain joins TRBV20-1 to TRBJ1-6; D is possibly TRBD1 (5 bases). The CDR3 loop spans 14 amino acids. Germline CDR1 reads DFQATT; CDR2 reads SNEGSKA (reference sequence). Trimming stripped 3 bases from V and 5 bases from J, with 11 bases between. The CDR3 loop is CSASLGGDNSPLHF. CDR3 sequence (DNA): TGCAGTGCTAGTCTGGGGGGAGATAATTCACCCCTCCACTTT.

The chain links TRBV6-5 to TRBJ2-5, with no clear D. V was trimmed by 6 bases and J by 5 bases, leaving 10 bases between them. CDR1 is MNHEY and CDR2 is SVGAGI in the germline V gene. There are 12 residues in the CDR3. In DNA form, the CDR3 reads TGTGCCAGCAGCGCTCAGGTTGAGACCCAGTACTTC. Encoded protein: CASSAQVETQYF.

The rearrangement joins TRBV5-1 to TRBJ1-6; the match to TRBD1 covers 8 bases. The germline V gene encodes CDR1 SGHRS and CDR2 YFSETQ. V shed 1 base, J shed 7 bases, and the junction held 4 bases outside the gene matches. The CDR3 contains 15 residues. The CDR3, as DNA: TGCGCCAGCAGCTTGACAGGGGGTGGGAATTCACCCCTCCACTTT. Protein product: CASSLTGGGNSPLHF. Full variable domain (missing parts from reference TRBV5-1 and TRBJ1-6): KAGVTQTPRYLIKTRGQQVTLSCSPISGHRSVSWYQQTPGQGLQFLFEYFSETQRNKGNFPGRFSGRQFSNSRSEMNVSTLELGDSALYLCASSLTGGGNSPLHFGNGTRLTVT.

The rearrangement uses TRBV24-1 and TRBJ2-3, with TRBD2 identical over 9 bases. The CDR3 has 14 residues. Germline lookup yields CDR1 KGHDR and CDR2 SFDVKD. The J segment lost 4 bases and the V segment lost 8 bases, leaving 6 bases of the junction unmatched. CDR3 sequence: CATIEREAPDTQYF. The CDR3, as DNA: TGTGCCACCATCGAGCGGGAGGCCCCAGATACGCAGTATTTT.

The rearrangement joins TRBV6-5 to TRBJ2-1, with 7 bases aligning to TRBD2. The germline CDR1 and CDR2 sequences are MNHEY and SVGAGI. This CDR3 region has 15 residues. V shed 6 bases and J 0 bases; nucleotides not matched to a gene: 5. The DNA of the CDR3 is TGTGCCAGCAGCTCACGCGGGAGCTCCTACAATGAGCAGTTCTTC. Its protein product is CASSSRGSSYNEQFF.

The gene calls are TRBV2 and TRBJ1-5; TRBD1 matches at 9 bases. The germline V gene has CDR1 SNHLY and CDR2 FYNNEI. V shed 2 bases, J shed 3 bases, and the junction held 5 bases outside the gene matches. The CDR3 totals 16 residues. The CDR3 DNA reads TGTGCCAGCAGTGAATTCGGGACAGGGCCCAATCAGCCCCAGCATTTT. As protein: CASSEFGTGPNQPQHF.

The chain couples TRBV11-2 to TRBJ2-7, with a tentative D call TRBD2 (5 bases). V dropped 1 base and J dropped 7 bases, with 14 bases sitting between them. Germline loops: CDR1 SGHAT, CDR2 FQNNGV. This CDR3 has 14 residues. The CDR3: CASSLASGSLEQYF. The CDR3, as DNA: TGTGCCAGCAGCTTAGCATCGGGGTCCCTGGAGCAGTACTTC.

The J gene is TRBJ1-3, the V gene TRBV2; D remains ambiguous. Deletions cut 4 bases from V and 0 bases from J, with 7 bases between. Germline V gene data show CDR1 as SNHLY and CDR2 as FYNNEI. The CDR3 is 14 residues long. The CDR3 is CASSVQNSGNTIYF. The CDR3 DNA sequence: TGTGCCAGCAGTGTGCAGAACTCTGGAAACACCATATATTTT.

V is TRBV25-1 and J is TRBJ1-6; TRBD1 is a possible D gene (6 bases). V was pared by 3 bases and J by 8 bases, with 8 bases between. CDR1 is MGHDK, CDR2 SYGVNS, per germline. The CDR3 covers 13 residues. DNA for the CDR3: TGTGCCAGCAGTGAGCAGGGGCATTCACCCCTCCACTTT. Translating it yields CASSEQGHSPLHF.

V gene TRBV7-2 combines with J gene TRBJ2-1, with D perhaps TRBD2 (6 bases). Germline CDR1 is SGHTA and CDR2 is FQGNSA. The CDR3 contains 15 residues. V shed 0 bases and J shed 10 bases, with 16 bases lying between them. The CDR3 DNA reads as TGTGCCAGCAGCTTAGCTAGCGGAGGACCTTCAGAGCAGTTCTTC. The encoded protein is CASSLASGGPSEQFF. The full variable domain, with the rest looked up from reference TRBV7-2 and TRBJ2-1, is GAGVSQSPSNKVTEKGKDVELRCDPISGHTALYWYRQSLGQGLEFLIYFQGNSAPDKSGLPSDRFSAERTGGSVSTLTIQRTQQEDSAVYLCASSLASGGPSEQFFGPGTRLTVL.

The DNA for the CDR3 is TGTGCCAGCAGCAAGGACAGGGACTACGAGCAGTACTTC. This sequence encodes CASSKDRDYEQYF. The V and J genes are TRBV11-3 and TRBJ2-7; 8 bases are shared with TRBD1. Germline V gene lookup returns CDR1 SGHNT and CDR2 YENEEA. This CDR3 has 13 amino acids. Trimming cost V 5 bases and J 3 bases; bases outside gene matches: 3.

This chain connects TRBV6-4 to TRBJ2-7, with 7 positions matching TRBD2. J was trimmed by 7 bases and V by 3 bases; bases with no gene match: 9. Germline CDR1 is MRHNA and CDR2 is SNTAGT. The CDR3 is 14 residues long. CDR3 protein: CASSEFAGAREQYF. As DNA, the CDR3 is TGTGCCAGCAGTGAATTTGCGGGAGCAAGGGAGCAGTACTTC.

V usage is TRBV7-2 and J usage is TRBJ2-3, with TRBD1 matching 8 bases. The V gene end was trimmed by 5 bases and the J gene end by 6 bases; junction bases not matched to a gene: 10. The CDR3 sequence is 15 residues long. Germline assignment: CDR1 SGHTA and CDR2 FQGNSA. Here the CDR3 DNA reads TGTGCCAGCAGCCCCCAGGGGGCGTCCACGGATACGCAGTATTTT. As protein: CASSPQGASTDTQYF.

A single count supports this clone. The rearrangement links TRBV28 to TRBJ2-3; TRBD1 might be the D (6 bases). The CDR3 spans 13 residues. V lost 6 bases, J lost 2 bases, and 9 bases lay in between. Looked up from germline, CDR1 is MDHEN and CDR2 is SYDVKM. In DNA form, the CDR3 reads TGTGCCAGCAGAAGGACAGCCACAGATACGCAGTATTTT. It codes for CASRRTATDTQYF.

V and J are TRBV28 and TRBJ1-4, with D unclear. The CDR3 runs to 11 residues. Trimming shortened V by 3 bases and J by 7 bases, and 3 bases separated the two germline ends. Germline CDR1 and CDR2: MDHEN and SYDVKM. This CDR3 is CASSFGEKLFF. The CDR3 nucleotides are TGTGCCAGCAGTTTCGGTGAAAAACTGTTTTTT.